The clone carrying this T cell receptor (beta chain) was seen at least ten times. What it binds is unknown. These data belong to a study of response to subunit inactivated influenza vaccine. Trimming removed 4 bases from V and 5 bases from J, with 12 bases in between. The CDR3 consists of 14 residues. CDR1 and CDR2 from the germline V gene are SGHRS and YFSETQ. One entry per CDR3 protein results from TCRdb running MiXCR on the RT-PCR reads. The table includes 450,000 to 600,000 distinct CDR3 sequences, around 8% detected once. Study results and limitations: Each seasonal influenza vaccination recruits few new T cells, the authors suggested.

Sequenced here: PBMCs from blood, sampled about 24 months after vaccination. The chain recombines TRBV5-1 with TRBJ2-2, with D perhaps given as TRBD1 or TRBD2 (5 bases each). This TCR derives from a man aged 50 to 69 who received an inactivated influenza vaccine. The CDR3 spells CASSLVRETGELFF. CDR3 sequence (DNA): TGCGCCAGCAGCCTGGTCAGGGAGACCGGGGAGCTGTTTTTT. The full variable domain, completed using reference TRBV5-1 and TRBJ2-2, is KAGVTQTPRYLIKTRGQQVTLSCSPISGHRSVSWYQQTPGQGLQFLFEYFSETQRNKGNFPGRFSGRQFSNSRSEMNVSTLELGDSALYLCASSLVRETGELFFGEGSRLTVL.